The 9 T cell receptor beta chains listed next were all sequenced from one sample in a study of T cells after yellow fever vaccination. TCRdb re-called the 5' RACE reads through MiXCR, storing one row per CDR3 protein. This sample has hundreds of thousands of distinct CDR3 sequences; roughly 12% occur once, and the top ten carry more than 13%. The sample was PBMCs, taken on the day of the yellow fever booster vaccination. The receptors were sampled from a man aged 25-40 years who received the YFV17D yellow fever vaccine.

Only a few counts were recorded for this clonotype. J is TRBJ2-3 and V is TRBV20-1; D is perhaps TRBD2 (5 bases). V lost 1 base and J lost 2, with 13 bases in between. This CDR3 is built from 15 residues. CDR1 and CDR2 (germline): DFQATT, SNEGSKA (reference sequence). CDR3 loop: CSARAPRRNTDTQYF. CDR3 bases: TGCAGTGCTAGAGCCCCCAGGAGGAACACAGATACGCAGTATTTT.

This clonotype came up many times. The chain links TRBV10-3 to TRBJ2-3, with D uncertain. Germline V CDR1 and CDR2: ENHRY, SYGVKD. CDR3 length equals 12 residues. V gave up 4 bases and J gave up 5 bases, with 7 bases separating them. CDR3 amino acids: CAISASRDTQYF. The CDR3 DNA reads TGTGCCATCAGTGCCAGTAGAGATACGCAGTATTTT.

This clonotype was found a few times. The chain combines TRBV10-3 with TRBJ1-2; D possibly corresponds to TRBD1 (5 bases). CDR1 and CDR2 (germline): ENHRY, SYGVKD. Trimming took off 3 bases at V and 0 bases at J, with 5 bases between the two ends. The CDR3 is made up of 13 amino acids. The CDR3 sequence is CAISDRANYGYTF. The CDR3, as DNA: TGTGCCATCAGTGACAGGGCTAACTATGGCTACACCTTC.

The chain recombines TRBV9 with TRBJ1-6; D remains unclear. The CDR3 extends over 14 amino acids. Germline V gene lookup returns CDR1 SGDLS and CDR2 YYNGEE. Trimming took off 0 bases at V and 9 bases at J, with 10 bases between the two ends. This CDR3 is CASSVDAKGSPLHF. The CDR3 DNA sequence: TGTGCCAGCAGCGTAGATGCAAAGGGTTCACCCCTCCACTTT.

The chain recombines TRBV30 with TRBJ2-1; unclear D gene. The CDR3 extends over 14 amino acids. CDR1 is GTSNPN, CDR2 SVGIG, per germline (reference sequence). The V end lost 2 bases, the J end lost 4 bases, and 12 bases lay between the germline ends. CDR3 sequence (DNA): TGTGCCTGGAGTTTTGAGCCCACTTACAATGAGCAGTTCTTC. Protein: CAWSFEPTYNEQFF.

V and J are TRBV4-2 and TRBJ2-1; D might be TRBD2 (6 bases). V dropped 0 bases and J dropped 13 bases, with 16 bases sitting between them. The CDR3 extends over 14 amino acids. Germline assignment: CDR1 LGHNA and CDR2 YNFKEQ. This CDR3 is CASSQEGSGTRQFF. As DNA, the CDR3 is TGTGCCAGCAGCCAAGAAGGTTCCGGGACTCGACAGTTCTTC.

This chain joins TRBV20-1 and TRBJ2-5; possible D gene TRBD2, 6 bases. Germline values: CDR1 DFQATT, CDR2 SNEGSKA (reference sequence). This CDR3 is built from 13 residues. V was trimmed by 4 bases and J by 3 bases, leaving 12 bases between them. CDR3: CSATLTRKETQYF. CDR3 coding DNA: TGCAGTGCTACTCTGACTAGGAAAGAGACCCAGTACTTC.

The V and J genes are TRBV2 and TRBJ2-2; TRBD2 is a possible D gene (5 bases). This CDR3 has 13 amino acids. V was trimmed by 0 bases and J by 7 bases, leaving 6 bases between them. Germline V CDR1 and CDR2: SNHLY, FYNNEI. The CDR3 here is CASSEAEGGELFF. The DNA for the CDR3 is TGTGCCAGCAGTGAAGCAGAGGGCGGGGAGCTGTTTTTT.

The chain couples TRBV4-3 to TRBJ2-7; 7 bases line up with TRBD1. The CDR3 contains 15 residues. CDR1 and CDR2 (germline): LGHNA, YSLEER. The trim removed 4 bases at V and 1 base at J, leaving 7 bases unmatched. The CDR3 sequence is CASSLEGGVSYEQYF. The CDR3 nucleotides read TGCGCCAGCAGCCTTGAAGGGGGCGTTTCCTACGAGCAGTACTTC.